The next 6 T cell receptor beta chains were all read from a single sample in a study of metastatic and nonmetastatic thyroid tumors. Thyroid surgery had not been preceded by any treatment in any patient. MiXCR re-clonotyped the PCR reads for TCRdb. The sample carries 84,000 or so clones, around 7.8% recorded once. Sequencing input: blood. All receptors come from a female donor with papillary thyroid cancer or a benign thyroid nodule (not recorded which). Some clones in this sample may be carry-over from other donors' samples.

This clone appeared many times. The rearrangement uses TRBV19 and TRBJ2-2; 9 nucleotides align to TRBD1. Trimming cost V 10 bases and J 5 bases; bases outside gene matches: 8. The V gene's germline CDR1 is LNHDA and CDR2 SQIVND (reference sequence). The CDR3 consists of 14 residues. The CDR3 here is CATQDRGVTGELFF. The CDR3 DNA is TGTGCCACCCAAGACAGGGGGGTTACCGGGGAGCTGTTTTTT.

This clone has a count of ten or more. The CDR3 protein is CANPGGPYNSPLHF. The CDR3 DNA reads as TGCGCCAACCCCGGGGGGCCATATAATTCACCCCTCCACTTT. The V call is TRBV5-1, the J call TRBJ1-6; D is perhaps TRBD1 (6 bases). The germline gives CDR1 SGHRS, CDR2 YFSETQ. V lost 9 bases and J lost 4, with 14 bases in between. CDR3 length: 14 residues.

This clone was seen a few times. The CDR3 coding sequence is TGTGCCAGCAGCTTGCCGGGACAGATGGAGTACTTC. This sequence encodes CASSLPGQMEYF. The J gene is TRBJ2-7, the V gene TRBV5-4; 7 bases are shared with TRBD1. The trim removed 1 base at V and 11 bases at J, leaving 6 bases unmatched. The germline V gene encodes CDR1 SGHNT and CDR2 YYREEE (reference sequence). The CDR3 consists of 12 residues. The full variable domain, its missing parts supplied by reference TRBV5-4 and TRBJ2-7, is ETGVTQSPTHLIKTRGQQVTLRCSSQSGHNTVSWYQQALGQGPQFIFQYYREEENGRGNFPPRFSGLQFPNYSSELNVNALELDDSALYLCASSLPGQMEYFGPGTRLTVT.

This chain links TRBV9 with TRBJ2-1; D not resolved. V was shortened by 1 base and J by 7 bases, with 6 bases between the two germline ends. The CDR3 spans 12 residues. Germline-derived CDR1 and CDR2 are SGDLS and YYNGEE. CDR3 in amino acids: CASSVNVNEQFF. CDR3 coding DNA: TGTGCCAGCAGCGTAAACGTAAATGAGCAGTTCTTC. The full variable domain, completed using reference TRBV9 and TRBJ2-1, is DSGVTQTPKHLITATGQRVTLRCSPRSGDLSVYWYQQSLDQGLQFLIQYYNGEERAKGNILERFSAQQFPDLHSELNLSSLELGDSALYFCASSVNVNEQFFGPGTRLTVL.

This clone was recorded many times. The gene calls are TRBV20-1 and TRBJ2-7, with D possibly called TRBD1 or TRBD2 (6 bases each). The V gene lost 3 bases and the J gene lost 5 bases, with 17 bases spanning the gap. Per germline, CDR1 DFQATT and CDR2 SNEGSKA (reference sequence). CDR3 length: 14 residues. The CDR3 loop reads CSASRGARNDEQYF. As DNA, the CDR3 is TGCAGTGCTAGTAGGGGGGCCCGGAACGACGAGCAGTACTTC.

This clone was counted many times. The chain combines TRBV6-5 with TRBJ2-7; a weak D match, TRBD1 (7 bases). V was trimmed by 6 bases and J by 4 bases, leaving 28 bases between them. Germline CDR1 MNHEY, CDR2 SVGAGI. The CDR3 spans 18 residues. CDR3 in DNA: TGTGCCAGCAGGCCGACAGGGCAGGTAGCGGCTCTTGTTTACGAGCAGTACTTC. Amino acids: CASRPTGQVAALVYEQYF.